Shown below are 29 T cell receptor beta chains from a single sample sequenced in a study of identical twins. TCRdb redid the calling of the 5' RACE reads with MiXCR, one entry per CDR3 protein. The sample has 500,000 to 550,000 distinct CDR3 sequences; around 24% are singletons. These data also formed part of another study, on yellow fever vaccine responses in identical twins.

Sequenced input: CD4+ T cells sorted from blood. These TCRs come from a woman between 18 and 30 years old in good health.

The V gene is TRBV19, the J gene TRBJ2-4, with TRBD2 matching over 8 bases. This CDR3 comprises 15 residues. V was pared by 8 bases and J by 2 bases, with 8 bases of the junction left unmatched. Looked up from germline, CDR1 is LNHDA and CDR2 is SQIVND (reference sequence). CDR3 nucleotides: TGTGCCAGTCAGCGAGCGGGAGTTCCCAAAAACATTCAGTACTTC. This encodes CASQRAGVPKNIQYF.

This chain joins TRBV6-5 and TRBJ2-3; a possible D gene is TRBD1 (6 bases). Germline V gene data show CDR1 as MNHEY and CDR2 as SVGAGI. Trimming left V 4 bases short and J 1 base short, with 9 bases between. This CDR3 contains 14 residues. The CDR3 region is CASSSGVGTDTQYF. The CDR3 DNA sequence: TGTGCCAGCAGTTCAGGGGTAGGCACAGATACGCAGTATTTT.

This clonotype was counted only a few times. The CDR3 sequence: CASSIGFDEQFF. The DNA of the CDR3 is TGCGCCAGCAGCATCGGGTTCGATGAGCAGTTCTTC. V gene TRBV5-1 combines with J gene TRBJ2-1; D ambiguous. Germline CDR1 SGHRS, CDR2 YFSETQ. The V end lost 4 bases, the J end lost 8 bases, and 10 bases lay between the germline ends. This CDR3 has 12 amino acids.

This chain joins TRBV20-1 and TRBJ2-5; perhaps TRBD1 as D (5 bases). This CDR3 has 14 amino acids. Trimming cost V 3 bases and J 0 bases, with 11 bases left between them. CDR1 and CDR2 (germline): DFQATT, SNEGSKA (reference sequence). The CDR3 DNA follows: TGCAGTGCTAGGTCCAGGGCAAACCAAGAGACCCAGTACTTC. This gives the protein CSARSRANQETQYF.

This clonotype was seen a few times. The chain employs TRBV5-1 and TRBJ2-1, with D uncertain. The CDR3 is made up of 15 amino acids. Deletions cut 4 bases from V and 0 bases from J, with 11 bases between. Germline CDR1 and CDR2: SGHRS and YFSETQ. The CDR3 sequence is CASSPTESSYNEQFF. DNA for the CDR3: TGCGCCAGCAGCCCGACGGAAAGCTCCTACAATGAGCAGTTCTTC. Based on the CDR3 plus reference TRBV5-1 and TRBJ2-1, the full variable domain is KAGVTQTPRYLIKTRGQQVTLSCSPISGHRSVSWYQQTPGQGLQFLFEYFSETQRNKGNFPGRFSGRQFSNSRSEMNVSTLELGDSALYLCASSPTESSYNEQFFGPGTRLTVL.

The J gene is TRBJ2-1, the V gene TRBV19, with D possibly being TRBD1 (5 bases). The CDR3 spans 15 residues. In germline, CDR1 is LNHDA, CDR2 SQIVND (reference sequence). V lost 6 bases and J 0 bases, leaving 12 bases between the germline ends. The CDR3: CASRTTVFSYNEQFF. The CDR3 DNA reads as TGTGCCAGTAGGACGACAGTTTTCTCCTACAATGAGCAGTTCTTC.

This clonotype was picked up a small number of times. J is TRBJ2-3 and V is TRBV2; D may be TRBD2 (5 bases). CDR3 length: 15 residues. Germline V gives CDR1 SNHLY, CDR2 FYNNEI. Trimming removed 4 bases from V and 0 bases from J, with 11 bases in between. Written as DNA, the CDR3 is TGTGCCAGCAGTGGTCAGAGCGGAAGCACAGATACGCAGTATTTT. It translates to CASSGQSGSTDTQYF.

There are a few counts of this clonotype. The chain links TRBV5-1 to TRBJ2-1; TRBD2 matches 13 bases. Germline loops: CDR1 SGHRS, CDR2 YFSETQ. CDR3 length: 17 residues. V gave up 0 bases and J gave up 8 bases; unmatched junction bases: 8. The CDR3: CASSLGGLAGVGYEQFF. The CDR3 DNA sequence: TGCGCCAGCAGCTTGGGTGGACTAGCGGGAGTGGGCTATGAGCAGTTCTTC.

CDR3 DNA: TGTGCCAGCAGCTTAGAAGGCCCAGGGCCCGTGGCGAATGAGCAGTTCTTC. Translated, it gives CASSLEGPGPVANEQFF. The chain employs TRBV11-3 and TRBJ2-1, with D maybe TRBD1 (5 bases). Trimming removed 0 bases from V and 7 bases from J, with 19 bases in between. In germline, CDR1 is SGHNT, CDR2 YENEEA. CDR3 length: 17 amino acids.

The V gene is TRBV20-1, the J gene TRBJ2-7, with TRBD2 matching 8 bases. CDR1 and CDR2 from the germline V gene are DFQATT and SNEGSKA (reference sequence). CDR3 size: 14 residues. V dropped 3 bases and J dropped 5; count of bases not matched to a gene: 9. DNA for the CDR3: TGCAGTGCTAGGCGGGCAGCGGGAGCCGACGAGCAGTACTTC. Residues: CSARRAAGADEQYF.

The rearrangement uses TRBV6-1 and TRBJ2-1; no clear D gene. Germline V gene lookup returns CDR1 MNHNS and CDR2 SASEGT. CDR3 length equals 14 residues. V was pared by 5 bases and J by 7 bases, with 15 bases between. For the CDR3, the DNA is TGTGCCAGCAGTAGAACGGTCGGGCCGAATGAGCAGTTCTTC. Protein product: CASSRTVGPNEQFF.

The CDR3 reads CATSRERMDRAAQYF. In DNA form, the CDR3 reads TGTGCCACCAGCAGAGAGCGAATGGACAGGGCAGCGCAGTACTTC. The chain uses TRBV15 and TRBJ2-7; 8 bases match TRBD1. Germline V gene sequence: CDR1 LNHNV, CDR2 YYDKDF (reference sequence). J lost 9 bases, V lost 0 bases, and 10 bases had no gene match. This CDR3 comprises 15 residues. The variable domain in full, with the rest retrieved from reference TRBV15 and TRBJ2-7, is DAMVIQNPRYQVTQFGKPVTLSCSQTLNHNVMYWYQQKSSQAPKLLFHYYDKDFNNEADTPDNFQSRRPNTSFCFLDIRSPGLGDTAMYLCATSRERMDRAAQYFGPGTRLTVT.

The chain couples TRBV7-6 to TRBJ2-7; D is ambiguous. Germline CDR1 reads SGHVS; CDR2 reads FNYEAQ. This CDR3 has 12 residues. With 2 bases removed from V and 3 bases from J, the gap between germline ends came to 5 bases. The CDR3 nucleotides read TGTGCCAGCAGCTTAACTGACTACGAGCAGTACTTC. This codes for CASSLTDYEQYF. The full variable domain, in which reference TRBV7-6 and TRBJ2-7 provide the parts outside the CDR3, is GAGVSQSPRYKVTKRGQDVALRCDPISGHVSLYWYRQALGQGPEFLTYFNYEAQQDKSGLPNDRFSAERPEGSISTLTIQRTEQRDSAMYRCASSLTDYEQYFGPGTRLTVT.

V and J are TRBV9 and TRBJ2-7; 11 bases are shared with TRBD2. V lost 0 bases, J lost 1 base, and 3 bases stayed unmatched. Germline V gene lookup returns CDR1 SGDLS and CDR2 YYNGEE. The CDR3 length is 16 residues. CDR3 sequence reads: CASSVAGTSGSYEQYF. In DNA, the CDR3 is TGTGCCAGCAGCGTAGCCGGGACTAGCGGTTCCTACGAGCAGTACTTC.

This chain links TRBV3-1 with TRBJ2-7; TRBD1 matches at 7 bases. This CDR3 comprises 16 residues. The V segment lost 5 bases and the J segment 6 bases; nucleotides outside the gene matches: 16. Per germline, CDR1 LGHDT and CDR2 YNNKEL (reference sequence). The CDR3 loop reads CASSNTSPGQIGEQYF. The CDR3 DNA is TGTGCCAGCAGCAACACATCACCGGGACAGATTGGCGAGCAGTACTTC.

This clonotype was detected only a few times. The chain is built from TRBV28 and TRBJ2-7; D ambiguous. From germline, CDR1 is MDHEN and CDR2 SYDVKM. The CDR3 has 15 amino acids. Trimming cost V 1 base and J 0 bases, with 10 bases left between them. The CDR3 reads CASSLFGSFSYEQYF. CDR3 coding DNA: TGTGCCAGCAGTTTATTTGGGTCATTCTCCTACGAGCAGTACTTC.

The V and J genes are TRBV10-3 and TRBJ2-3; D gene unclear. Between the trimmed V and J ends, which lost 5 bases and 4 bases, there was a span of 4 bases. Germline loops: CDR1 ENHRY, CDR2 SYGVKD. The length of the CDR3 is 11 residues. The CDR3 bases are TGTGCCATCAGTAGAGCAGATACGCAGTATTTT. Its translation: CAISRADTQYF.

The V call is TRBV27, the J call TRBJ1-2; D is uncertain. This CDR3 contains 10 residues. CDR1 is MNHEY and CDR2 is SMNVEV in the germline V gene (reference sequence). V was clipped by 6 bases and J by 8 bases, with 7 bases between them. The CDR3 DNA sequence: TGTGCCAGCAGAACACACGGCTACACCTTC. Protein sequence: CASRTHGYTF.

This clonotype was seen a handful of times. The chain is built from TRBV18 and TRBJ2-7; D remains unclear. V was trimmed by 3 bases and J by 1 base, leaving 10 bases between them. Germline V gene data show CDR1 as KGHSH and CDR2 as LQKENI. This CDR3 is built from 14 residues. The CDR3 loop reads CASSPGATSYEQYF. CDR3 coding DNA: TGTGCCAGCTCACCTGGCGCCACATCCTACGAGCAGTACTTC.

The chain uses TRBV3-1 and TRBJ2-1, with 8 bases matching TRBD2. J gave up 3 bases and V 1 base, and 5 bases lay outside the gene matches. The CDR3 has 16 residues. Looked up from germline, CDR1 is LGHDT and CDR2 is YNNKEL (reference sequence). The CDR3 DNA reads as TGTGCCAGCAGCCAAGGGAGCGGGGGACGCTACAATGAGCAGTTCTTC. Translation: CASSQGSGGRYNEQFF.

This clonotype was counted only a few times. The J gene is TRBJ2-2, the V gene TRBV20-1; possible D gene TRBD2, 5 bases. This CDR3 region has 13 residues. CDR1 and CDR2 from the germline V gene are DFQATT and SNEGSKA (reference sequence). Trimming took 6 bases from V and 4 from J, leaving 12 bases between them. CDR3 DNA sequence: TGCAGTGCGCCAAGGGAGACCACCGGGGAGCTGTTTTTT. Translated, it gives CSAPRETTGELFF.

This clonotype was seen once. The V call is TRBV3-1, the J call TRBJ2-6; no clear D gene. Looked up from germline, CDR1 is LGHDT and CDR2 is YNNKEL (reference sequence). CDR3 length: 15 amino acids. V lost 4 bases, J lost 0 bases, and 7 bases lay in between. Written as DNA, the CDR3 is TGTGCCAGCAGCCCATGGGACTCTGGGGCCAACGTCCTGACTTTC. It yields the protein CASSPWDSGANVLTF. The whole variable domain, remainder taken from reference TRBV3-1 and TRBJ2-6, is DTAVSQTPKYLVTQMGNDKSIKCEQNLGHDTMYWYKQDSKKFLKIMFSYNNKELIINETVPNRFSPKSPDKAHLNLHINSLELGDSAVYFCASSPWDSGANVLTFGAGSRLTVL.

This clonotype was observed a few times. The rearrangement uses TRBV5-1 and TRBJ2-3; D call uncertain. CDR1 and CDR2 (germline): SGHRS, YFSETQ. Trimming cost V 0 bases and J 4 bases, with 6 bases left between them. The CDR3 is made up of 13 amino acids. The CDR3 reads CASSLAQADTQYF. For the CDR3, the DNA is TGCGCCAGCAGCTTGGCCCAGGCAGATACGCAGTATTTT.

The chain couples TRBV2 to TRBJ1-6; D unresolved. The CDR3 totals 11 residues. Germline CDR1 and CDR2: SNHLY and FYNNEI. Trimming pared 5 bases from V and 11 bases from J, leaving 7 bases between. CDR3 amino acids: CASSPRTPLHF. The CDR3 nucleotides read TGTGCCAGCAGTCCCAGGACACCCCTCCACTTT.

The J gene is TRBJ2-7, the V gene TRBV28; possibly TRBD2 for D (6 bases). Trimming took off 4 bases at V and 4 bases at J, with 17 bases between the two ends. The germline V gene has CDR1 MDHEN and CDR2 SYDVKM. This CDR3 has 15 amino acids. In nucleotides, the CDR3 is TGTGCCAGCAGTTCCCTCGGGGGAGGAATGTACGAGCAGTACTTC. Translation: CASSSLGGGMYEQYF. Filled out from reference TRBV28 and TRBJ2-7, the complete variable domain reads DVKVTQSSRYLVKRTGEKVFLECVQDMDHENMFWYRQDPGLGLRLIYFSYDVKMKEKGDIPEGYSVSREKKERFSLILESASTNQTSMYLCASSSLGGGMYEQYFGPGTRLTVT.

The rearrangement uses TRBV11-1 and TRBJ2-1; D uncertain. The CDR3 consists of 14 residues. Trimming removed 2 bases at V and 7 bases at J, with 12 bases between. The germline V gene encodes CDR1 SGHAT and CDR2 FQDESV (reference sequence). In DNA, the CDR3 is TGTGCCAGCAGCTTAATGGACCTGGGGAATGAGCAGTTCTTC. Amino acids: CASSLMDLGNEQFF.

The rearrangement joins TRBV12-3 or TRBV12-4 to TRBJ2-7; 8 nucleotides agree with TRBD2. With 2 bases clipped from V and 9 bases from J, the junction kept 15 bases outside the gene matches. The CDR3 covers 16 residues. CDR3 nucleotides: TGTGCCAGCAGTTTACTACAGGGACTAGATGTCCGCGGGCAGTACTTC. Protein sequence: CASSLLQGLDVRGQYF.

This sequence joins TRBV5-1 and TRBJ2-1, with D possibly TRBD2 on 5 matching bases. Trimming stripped 2 bases from V and 0 bases from J, with 12 bases between. Germline-derived CDR1 and CDR2 are SGHRS and YFSETQ. The CDR3 length is 16 residues. The CDR3 DNA follows: TGCGCCAGCAGCTTAACGGTTGGGAGCTCCTACAATGAGCAGTTCTTC. It yields the protein CASSLTVGSSYNEQFF.

The table lists this clonotype with a few counts. The CDR3 reads CSALARLANTGELFF. The CDR3 DNA reads TGCAGTGCACTAGCGCGACTGGCGAACACCGGGGAGCTGTTTTTT. V usage is TRBV20-1 and J usage is TRBJ2-2; 7 bases are a match to TRBD2. V was pared by 6 bases and J by 0 bases, with 7 bases of the junction left unmatched. The CDR3 sequence is 15 residues long. Germline assignment: CDR1 DFQATT and CDR2 SNEGSKA (reference sequence).